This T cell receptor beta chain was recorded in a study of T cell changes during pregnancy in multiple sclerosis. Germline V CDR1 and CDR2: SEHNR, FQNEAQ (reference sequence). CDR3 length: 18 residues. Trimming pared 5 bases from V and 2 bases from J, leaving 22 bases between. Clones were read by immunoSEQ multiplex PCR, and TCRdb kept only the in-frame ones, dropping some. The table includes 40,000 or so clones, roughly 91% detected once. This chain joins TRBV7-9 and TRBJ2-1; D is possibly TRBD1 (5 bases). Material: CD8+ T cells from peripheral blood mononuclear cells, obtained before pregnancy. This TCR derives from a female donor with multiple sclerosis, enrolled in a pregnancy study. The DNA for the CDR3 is TGTGCCAGCAGCCAATTCCTAGACAGCATAAAAGCCTACAATGAGCAGTTCTTC. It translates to CASSQFLDSIKAYNEQFF.